Each of the 9 T cell receptor beta chains below was sequenced from the same sample in a study of blood T cell repertoires in COVID-19. Assay used: immunoSEQ multiplex PCR; TCRdb lists only in-frame clones, some missing. The sample contains about 70,000 clones, about 83% of which appear only once. The sequenced sample was peripheral blood. These receptors came from a man aged 25-45 years with COVID-19, enrolled during active disease.

The V call is TRBV6-5, the J call TRBJ1-1, with TRBD1 identical over 9 bases. The CDR3 is made up of 14 amino acids. J lost 4 bases, V lost 7 bases, and 7 bases had no gene match. Germline V CDR1 and CDR2: MNHEY, SVGAGI. The CDR3 here is CASNPGQGGTEAFF. The DNA of the CDR3 is TGTGCCAGCAATCCGGGACAGGGTGGCACTGAAGCTTTCTTT.

V is TRBV18 and J is TRBJ2-5; possibly TRBD2 for D (6 bases). Trimming left V 6 bases short and J 0 bases short, with 11 bases between. Germline loops: CDR1 KGHSH, CDR2 LQKENI. The CDR3 has 14 residues. In DNA form, the CDR3 reads TGTGCCAGCTCGCGGGACGGCAACCAAGAGACCCAGTACTTC. Residues: CASSRDGNQETQYF.

The V call is TRBV11-2, the J call TRBJ2-2; possible D gene TRBD1, 5 bases. Germline V gives CDR1 SGHAT, CDR2 FQNNGV. The V end lost 8 bases, the J end lost 1 base, and 8 bases lay between the germline ends. CDR3 length: 13 amino acids. The CDR3 loop reads CASDRGNTGELFF. The CDR3 nucleotides read TGTGCCAGCGATAGGGGGAACACCGGGGAGCTGTTTTTT.

The V call is TRBV9, the J call TRBJ2-7, with 8 bases that match TRBD2. V gave up 2 bases and J gave up 0 bases; unmatched junction bases: 7. The CDR3 loop spans 16 amino acids. Germline V lookup: CDR1 SGDLS, CDR2 YYNGEE. CDR3 coding DNA: TGTGCCAGCAGCGTCGGGGGGCTAGCGGGCTCCTACGAGCAGTACTTC. Translated: CASSVGGLAGSYEQYF.

The chain has TRBV9 and TRBJ2-2; tentatively, D is TRBD1 (6 bases). The CDR3 spans 16 residues. Germline CDR1 and CDR2: SGDLS and YYNGEE. V was clipped by 3 bases and J by 7 bases, with 19 bases between them. CDR3 coding DNA: TGTGCCAGCAGCGCCCTGGACAGCACGAATGGCGGGGAGCTGTTTTTT. It yields the protein CASSALDSTNGGELFF.

The chain carries TRBV9 and TRBJ2-5; no firm D call. The germline V and J ends were trimmed by 0 bases and 2 bases, with 11 bases remaining between them. The CDR3 length is 15 residues. Germline V CDR1 and CDR2: SGDLS, YYNGEE. The CDR3: CASSVDPSSQETQYF. The CDR3, as DNA: TGTGCCAGCAGCGTAGATCCCTCCTCTCAAGAGACCCAGTACTTC.

The chain recombines TRBV4-2 with TRBJ2-5; 7 nucleotides agree with TRBD2. Germline V gene sequence: CDR1 LGHNA, CDR2 YNFKEQ. The CDR3 loop spans 15 amino acids. Trimming removed 3 bases from V and 3 bases from J; junction bases left unmatched: 7. In nucleotides, the CDR3 is TGTGCCAGCAGCCAGACCTCGACTAGCAAAGAGACCCAGTACTTC. Translation gives CASSQTSTSKETQYF.

The chain links TRBV5-8 to TRBJ2-7; no clear D gene. The CDR3 spans 11 residues. V gave up 4 bases and J gave up 4 bases, with 6 bases separating them. Germline CDR1 and CDR2: SGHTS and YDEGEE. CDR3 loop: CASSPRYEQYF. DNA for the CDR3: TGTGCCAGCAGCCCCAGGTACGAGCAGTACTTC. Supplemented by reference TRBV5-8 and TRBJ2-7, the full variable domain reads EAGVTQSPTHLIKTRGQQATLRCSPISGHTSVYWYQQALGLGLQFLLWYDEGEERNRGNFPPRFSGRQFPNYSSELNVNALELEDSALYLCASSPRYEQYFGPGTRLTVT.

The chain carries TRBV2 and TRBJ2-1; 7 bases align to TRBD2. V dropped 2 bases and J dropped 8; count of bases not matched to a gene: 9. CDR3 length: 15 residues. Germline loops: CDR1 SNHLY, CDR2 FYNNEI. The CDR3 DNA reads TGTGCCAGCAGTGAAAAGACAACACGGGGGGATGAGCAGTTCTTC. Protein product: CASSEKTTRGDEQFF.